This record looks at one T cell receptor (beta chain) sequence and its context. Its target antigen remains unknown. No much larger clonotype is one base removed from it; base qualities were not supplied. The entry originates in a study of blood T cell repertoires in COVID-19 (dated by TCRdb to about 2020). The study in broad terms: The collaborator samples originated in the United States, Italy and Spain and spanned the acute and convalescent phases of COVID-19. HLA class I and class II types, where available, came from metadata supplied by the sample provider rather than from assay-based typing. Sample metadata almost always included a de-identified subject ID, COVID-19 status, age in years and sex. Samples were obtained from the ongoing ImmuneRACE study (first 160 participants) and from 1,200 or so subjects provided by 6 global collaborators. The repertoires were made available in a free public database intended to serve as a resource for research on the immune response to SARS-CoV-2. The prospective study material was composed of cDNA or gDNA derived from T cells, B-cell-depleted T cells, or PBMCs. Deeply sampled blood TCRbeta repertoires from subjects exposed to, actively infected with, or recovered from COVID-19 were included in the dataset.

TCRbeta CDR3 regions were amplified from genomic DNA by means of the immunoSEQ Assay, a bias-controlled multiplex PCR. Regarding the original processing steps: The number of nucleated cells in each sample was estimated from the amplification of reference gene primers within the assay. To quantify the absolute abundance of each unique TCRbeta CDR3 rearrangement, sequence reads were collapsed and filtered. Productive Simpson clonality was computed per sample as the square root of Simpson's diversity index over productive rearrangements. Sourced from immuneACCESS, this table was stored by TCRdb with only in-frame sequences that have V and J called. A share of the clones is absent; for the studies checked, an unresolved V gene accounts for under half, and the remainder has no known explanation. V, J and clone size derive from that table, while D and trimming were established from the DNA sequence. This sample is represented by roughly 410,000 clones; roughly nine tenths of them were singletons. Of the sample, 1% to 1.5% falls within the top ten clones.

The study at large found these results: How much clinical and demographic metadata was included differed by source and by participant, and the metadata was provided uncurated.

Measured from the cysteine to the phenylalanine, the CDR3 is 15 residues long. CDR3 DNA is the only sequence kept; it has 45 bases, read in frame from the first base. The germline V gene (reference sequence) supplies CDR1 SEHNR and CDR2 FQNEAQ. V loses 5 bases of germline sequence and J loses 7 bases, and the interval between the two ends is 18 bases. Each collaborating institution followed its own protocols to collect whole blood in K2EDTA tubes. For TCRbeta analysis, collaborators shipped samples as frozen whole blood, isolated PBMCs, or DNA extracted from either of those sample types. The receptor's source is a man aged 40-55 years with acute or convalescent COVID-19. Material for sequencing was peripheral blood. The chain is encoded by TRBV7-9 joined to TRBJ2-1; TRBD1 could be the D gene, as 5 bases match. The nucleotides read TGTGCCAGCAGCCATCCTTTACAGGTGGGAAATGAGCAGTTCTTC. Its translation reads: CASSHPLQVGNEQFF.